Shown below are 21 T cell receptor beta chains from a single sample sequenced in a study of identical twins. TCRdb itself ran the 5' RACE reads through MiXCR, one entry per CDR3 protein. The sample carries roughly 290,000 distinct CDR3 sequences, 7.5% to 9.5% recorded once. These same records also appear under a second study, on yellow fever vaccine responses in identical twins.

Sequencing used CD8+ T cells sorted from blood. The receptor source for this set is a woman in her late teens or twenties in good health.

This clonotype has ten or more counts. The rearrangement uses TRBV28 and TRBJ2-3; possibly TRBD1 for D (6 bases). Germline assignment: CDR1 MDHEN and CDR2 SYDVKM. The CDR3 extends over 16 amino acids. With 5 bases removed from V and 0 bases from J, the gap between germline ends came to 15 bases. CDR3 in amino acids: CASSHPQGPSTDTQYF. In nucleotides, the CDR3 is TGTGCCAGCAGTCACCCACAGGGTCCTAGCACAGATACGCAGTATTTT.

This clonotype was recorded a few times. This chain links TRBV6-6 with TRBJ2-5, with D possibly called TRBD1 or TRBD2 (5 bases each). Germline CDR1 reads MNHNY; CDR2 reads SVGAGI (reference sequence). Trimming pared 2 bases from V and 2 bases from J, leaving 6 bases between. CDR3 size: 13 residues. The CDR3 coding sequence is TGTGCCAGCAGTTACGGGGGTCAAGAGACCCAGTACTTC. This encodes CASSYGGQETQYF.

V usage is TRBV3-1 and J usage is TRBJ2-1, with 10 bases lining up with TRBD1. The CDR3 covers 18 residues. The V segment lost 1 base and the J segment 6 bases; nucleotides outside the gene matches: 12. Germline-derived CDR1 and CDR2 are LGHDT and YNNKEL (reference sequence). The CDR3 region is CASSQGTFSDRGINEQFF. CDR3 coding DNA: TGTGCCAGCAGCCAAGGTACTTTCTCGGACAGGGGGATCAATGAGCAGTTCTTC.

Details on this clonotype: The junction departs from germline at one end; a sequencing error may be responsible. DNA for the CDR3: TGTGCCACCCGTGAGACAGGGAGGGTCTACAATGAGCAGTTCTTC. It specifies CATRETGRVYNEQFF. The chain has TRBV24-1 and TRBJ2-1; D may match TRBD1 or TRBD2 (7 bases each). The CDR3 length is 15 residues. Germline V CDR1 and CDR2: KGHDR, SFDVKD.

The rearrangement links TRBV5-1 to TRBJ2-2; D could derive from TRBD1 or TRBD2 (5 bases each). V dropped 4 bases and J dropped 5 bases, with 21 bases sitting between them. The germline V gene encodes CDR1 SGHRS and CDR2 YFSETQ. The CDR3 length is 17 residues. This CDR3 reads CASSPPTVGDPTGELFF. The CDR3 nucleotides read TGCGCCAGCAGCCCCCCGACTGTGGGGGACCCGACCGGGGAGCTGTTTTTT.

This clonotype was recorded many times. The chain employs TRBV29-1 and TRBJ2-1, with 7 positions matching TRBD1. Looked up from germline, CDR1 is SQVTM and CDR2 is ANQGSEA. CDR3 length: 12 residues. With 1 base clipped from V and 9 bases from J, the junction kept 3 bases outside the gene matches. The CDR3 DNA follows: TGCAGCGTTGAAGGACAGGGTTTTGAGCAGTTCTTC. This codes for CSVEGQGFEQFF.

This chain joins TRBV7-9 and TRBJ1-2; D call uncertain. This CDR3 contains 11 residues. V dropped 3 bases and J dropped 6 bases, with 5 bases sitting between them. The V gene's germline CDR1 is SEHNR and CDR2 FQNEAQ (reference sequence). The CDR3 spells CASSFGHGYTF. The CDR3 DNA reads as TGTGCCAGCAGCTTTGGACATGGCTACACCTTC. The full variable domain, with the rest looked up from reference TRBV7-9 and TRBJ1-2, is DTGVSQNPRHKITKRGQNVTFRCDPISEHNRLYWYRQTLGQGPEFLTYFQNEAQLEKSRLLSDRFSAERPKGSFSTLEIQRTEQGDSAMYLCASSFGHGYTFGSGTRLTVV.

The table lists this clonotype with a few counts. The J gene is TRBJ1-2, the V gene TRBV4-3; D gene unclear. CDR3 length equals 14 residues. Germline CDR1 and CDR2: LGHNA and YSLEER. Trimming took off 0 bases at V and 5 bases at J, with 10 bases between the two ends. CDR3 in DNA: TGCGCCAGCAGCCAAGATATGAACAGTTATGGCTACACCTTC. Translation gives CASSQDMNSYGYTF.

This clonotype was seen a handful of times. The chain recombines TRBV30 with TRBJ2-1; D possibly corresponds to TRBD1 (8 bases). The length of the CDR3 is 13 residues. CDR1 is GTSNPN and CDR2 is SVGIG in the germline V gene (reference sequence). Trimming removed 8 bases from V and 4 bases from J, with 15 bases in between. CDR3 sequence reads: CARTGGGYNEQFF. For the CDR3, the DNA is TGTGCCAGAACAGGGGGGGGTTACAATGAGCAGTTCTTC.

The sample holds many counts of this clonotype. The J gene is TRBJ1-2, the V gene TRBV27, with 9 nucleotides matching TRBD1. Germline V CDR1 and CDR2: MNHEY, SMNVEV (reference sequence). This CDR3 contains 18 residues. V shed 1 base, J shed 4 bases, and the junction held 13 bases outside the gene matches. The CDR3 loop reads CASSLLYEGTGTTYGYTF. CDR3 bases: TGTGCCAGCAGTTTATTGTACGAGGGGACAGGGACGACCTATGGCTACACCTTC.

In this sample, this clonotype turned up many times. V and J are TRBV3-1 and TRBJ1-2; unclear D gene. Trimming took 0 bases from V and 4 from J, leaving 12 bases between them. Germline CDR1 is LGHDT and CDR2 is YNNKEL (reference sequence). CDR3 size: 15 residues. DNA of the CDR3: TGTGCCAGCAGCCAAGATTTGACGGAGTTCTATGGCTACACCTTC. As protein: CASSQDLTEFYGYTF.

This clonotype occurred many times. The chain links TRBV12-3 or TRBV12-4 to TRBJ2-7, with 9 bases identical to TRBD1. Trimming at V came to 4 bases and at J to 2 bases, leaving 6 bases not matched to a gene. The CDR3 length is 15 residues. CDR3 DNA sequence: TGTGCCAGCAGTTCTGAGACAGGGGGAACCTACGAGCAGTACTTC. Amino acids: CASSSETGGTYEQYF.

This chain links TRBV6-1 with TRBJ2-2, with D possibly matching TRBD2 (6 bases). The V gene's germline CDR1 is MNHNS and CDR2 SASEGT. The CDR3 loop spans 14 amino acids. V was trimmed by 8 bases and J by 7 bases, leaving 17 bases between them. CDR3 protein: CASALWRVHGELFF. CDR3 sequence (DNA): TGTGCCAGCGCTTTATGGAGGGTCCACGGGGAGCTGTTTTTT.

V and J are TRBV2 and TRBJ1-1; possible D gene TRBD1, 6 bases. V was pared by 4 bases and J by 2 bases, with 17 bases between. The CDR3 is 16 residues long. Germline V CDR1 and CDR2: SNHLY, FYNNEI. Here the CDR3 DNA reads TGTGCCAGCAGTGCGATATACAGGGACTCAAACACTGAAGCTTTCTTT. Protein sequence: CASSAIYRDSNTEAFF.

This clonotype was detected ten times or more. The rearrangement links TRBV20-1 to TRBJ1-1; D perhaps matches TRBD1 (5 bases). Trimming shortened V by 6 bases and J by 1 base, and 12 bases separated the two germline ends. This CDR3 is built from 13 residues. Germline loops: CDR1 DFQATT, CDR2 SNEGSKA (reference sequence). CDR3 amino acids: CSAQGLTNTEAFF. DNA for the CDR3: TGCAGTGCCCAGGGACTGACGAACACTGAAGCTTTCTTT.

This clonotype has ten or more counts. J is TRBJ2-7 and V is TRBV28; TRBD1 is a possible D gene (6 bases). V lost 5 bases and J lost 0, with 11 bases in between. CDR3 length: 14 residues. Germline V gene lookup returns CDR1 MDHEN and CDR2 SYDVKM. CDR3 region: CASSHRDNSYEQYF. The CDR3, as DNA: TGTGCCAGCAGTCACCGGGACAACTCCTACGAGCAGTACTTC. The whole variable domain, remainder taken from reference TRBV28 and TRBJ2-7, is DVKVTQSSRYLVKRTGEKVFLECVQDMDHENMFWYRQDPGLGLRLIYFSYDVKMKEKGDIPEGYSVSREKKERFSLILESASTNQTSMYLCASSHRDNSYEQYFGPGTRLTVT.

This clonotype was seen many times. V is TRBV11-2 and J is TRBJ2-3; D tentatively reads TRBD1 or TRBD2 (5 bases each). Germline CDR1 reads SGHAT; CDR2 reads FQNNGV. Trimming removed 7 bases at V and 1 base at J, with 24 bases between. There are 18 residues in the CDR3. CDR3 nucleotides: TGTGCCAGCAAACCCACCCGGGGTCTGGAAGGGGGCACAGATACGCAGTATTTT. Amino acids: CASKPTRGLEGGTDTQYF.

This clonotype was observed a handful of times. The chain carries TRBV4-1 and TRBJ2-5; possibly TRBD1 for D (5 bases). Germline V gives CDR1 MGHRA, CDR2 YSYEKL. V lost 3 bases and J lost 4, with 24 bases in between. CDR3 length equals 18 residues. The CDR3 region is CASSHPLSRVVLGETQYF. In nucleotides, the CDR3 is TGCGCCAGCAGCCACCCCCTCAGCAGGGTGGTTTTGGGAGAGACCCAGTACTTC.

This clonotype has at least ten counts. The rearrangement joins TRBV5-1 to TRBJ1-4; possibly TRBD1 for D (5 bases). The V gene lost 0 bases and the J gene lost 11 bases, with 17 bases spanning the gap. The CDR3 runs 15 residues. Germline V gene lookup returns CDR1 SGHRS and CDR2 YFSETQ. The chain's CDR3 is CASSLGHQTEGKLFF. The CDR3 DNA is TGCGCCAGCAGCTTGGGCCACCAGACCGAGGGGAAACTGTTTTTT. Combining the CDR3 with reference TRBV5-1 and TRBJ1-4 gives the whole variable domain KAGVTQTPRYLIKTRGQQVTLSCSPISGHRSVSWYQQTPGQGLQFLFEYFSETQRNKGNFPGRFSGRQFSNSRSEMNVSTLELGDSALYLCASSLGHQTEGKLFFGSGTQLSVL.

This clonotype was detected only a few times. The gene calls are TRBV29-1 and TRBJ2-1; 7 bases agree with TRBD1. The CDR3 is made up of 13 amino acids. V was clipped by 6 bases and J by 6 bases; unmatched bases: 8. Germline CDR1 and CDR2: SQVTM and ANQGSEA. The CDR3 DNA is TGCAGCGTGCGGGCAGGGGGAAGCAATGAGCAGTTCTTC. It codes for CSVRAGGSNEQFF.

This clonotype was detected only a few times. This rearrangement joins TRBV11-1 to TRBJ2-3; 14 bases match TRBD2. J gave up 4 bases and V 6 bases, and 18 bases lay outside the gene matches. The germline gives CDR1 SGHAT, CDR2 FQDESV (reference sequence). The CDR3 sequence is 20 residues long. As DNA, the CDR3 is TGTGCCAGCAGTGCTTCTGGGACTAGCGGGAGAGGGGACCGCGCAGATACGCAGTATTTT. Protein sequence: CASSASGTSGRGDRADTQYF.